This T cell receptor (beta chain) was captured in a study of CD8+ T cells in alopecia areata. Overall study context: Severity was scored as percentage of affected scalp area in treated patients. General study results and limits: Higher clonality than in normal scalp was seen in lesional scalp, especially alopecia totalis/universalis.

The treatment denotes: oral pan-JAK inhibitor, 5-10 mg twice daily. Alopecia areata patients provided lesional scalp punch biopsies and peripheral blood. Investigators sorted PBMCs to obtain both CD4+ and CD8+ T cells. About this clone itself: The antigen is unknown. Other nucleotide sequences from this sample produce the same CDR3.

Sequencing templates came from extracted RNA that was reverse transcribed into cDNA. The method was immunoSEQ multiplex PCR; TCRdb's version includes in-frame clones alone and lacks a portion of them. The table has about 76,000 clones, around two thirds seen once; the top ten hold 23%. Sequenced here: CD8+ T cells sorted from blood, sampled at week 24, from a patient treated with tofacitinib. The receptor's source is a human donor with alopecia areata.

The CDR3 region has the DNA TGTGCCAGCAGTGACAGTTACGAGCAGTACTTC. Amino acid sequence: CASSDSYEQYF. The chain combines TRBV2 with TRBJ2-7; D ambiguous. Germline values: CDR1 SNHLY, CDR2 FYNNEI. V was shortened by 3 bases and J by 4 bases, with 4 bases between the two germline ends. The length of the CDR3 is 11 residues.